This T cell receptor beta chain was profiled in a study of T cell responses to AZD1222 COVID-19 vaccine (dated by TCRdb to the early 2020s). About the investigation overall: TCR sequencing covered over 230 trial participants: around 210 given two doses of AZD1222 and 26 given two doses of MenACWY control vaccine. Trial participants were enrolled by age into subgroups of 18-55, 56-69 and 70-plus years, and around 150, 28 and 57 TCR-sequenced participants, respectively, were included in these subgroups. Overall study results and their limits: Only a handful of AZD1222 recipients were SARS-CoV-2 seropositive at baseline, limiting conclusions about previously exposed vaccinees. In the small 56-69-year group, the increase in depth fell short of significance, most likely because of low power. Reportedly, almost half of the unique spike-specific TCRs recognized epitopes lying outside the regions that are mutated in the B.1.351 and B.1.1.7 variants. Participants were mostly white British and included more females than males, and it was suggested by the authors that clonal diversity may have been underestimated. After two AZD1222 doses, both the breadth and the depth of spike-specific TCRs were significantly higher than at day 0 and than in MenACWY recipients. The vaccine-associated CD4 TCRs covered the entire spike protein, and the dominant responses fell in regions 160-218 and 743-854. Because no day 14 peak-response samples were available, the repertoires could be characterized only after the peak T cell response.

The CDR3 regions of human TCRbeta chains were subjected to immunosequencing. In the authors' own workflow: TCRs in the repertoires were matched against a reference library of SARS-CoV-2-specific TCRs that had been generated with the MIRA antigen-specificity platform. Breadth was defined as the fraction of unique TCRs that were SARS-CoV-2-associated. Depth was defined as the fraction of total T cells that were SARS-CoV-2-associated. Each spike-specific TCR was assigned to its reactive spike region and to a CD4 or CD8 class using the MIRA data. Log10-transformed breadth and depth values were compared by one-way ANOVA with Sidak's multiple comparisons tests. Here the immuneACCESS table is served through TCRdb, limited to in-frame sequences with V and J called. Missing clones are a known gap in these copies; in checked studies unresolved V genes cover under half, and the rest lacks a known reason. D and trimming come from the DNA, and the V and J calls and clone size come from that table. This sample gives approximately 89,000 clones in total; 80% to 95% of them show up just once. The ten largest clones add up to about 4.9% of the sample.

As regards this clone: The target of this receptor is not known. No much larger clonotype is one base removed from it; base qualities were not supplied.

The label giving this sample's time point can be read as: baseline before first vaccination. This sample's treatment or condition label indicates: meningococcal conjugate vaccine given as trial control. Vaccinee samples came from UK trials COV001 and COV002, including a single-blind randomized controlled phase 2/3 trial of AZD1222 (ChAdOx1 nCoV-19) in healthy adults. For TCRbeta chain sequencing, PBMC samples from trial participants were taken at day 0 and at day 28 after the second dose. The CDR3 numbers 14 residues from cysteine through phenylalanine. The sequence is cut down to CDR3 DNA, 42 bases in frame from base 1. Relative to germline, V is 4 bases shorter and J is 5 bases shorter, with 14 bases between their ends. The germline V gene provides CDR1 MNHEY and CDR2 SVGAGI.

The receptor was derived from an adult in good health. Recombination joined TRBV6-5 with TRBJ1-1; perhaps TRBD1 is the D gene, with 5 bases matching. The sample consisted of peripheral blood, taken on day 0 of MenACWY control vaccination. The DNA reads TGTGCCAGCAGTTGGGACGAGGGCGGTACTGAAGCTTTCTTT. This codes for CASSWDEGGTEAFF.